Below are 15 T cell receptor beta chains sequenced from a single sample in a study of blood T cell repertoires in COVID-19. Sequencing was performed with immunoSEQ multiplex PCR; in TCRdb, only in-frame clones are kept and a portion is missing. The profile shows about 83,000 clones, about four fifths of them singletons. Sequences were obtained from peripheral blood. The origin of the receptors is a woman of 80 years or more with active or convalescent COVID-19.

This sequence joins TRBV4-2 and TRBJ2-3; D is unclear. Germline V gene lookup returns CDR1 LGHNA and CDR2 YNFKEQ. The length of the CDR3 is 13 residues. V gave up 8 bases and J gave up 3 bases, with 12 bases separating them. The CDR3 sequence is CASYIDVTDTQYF. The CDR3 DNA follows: TGTGCCAGCTATATAGATGTAACAGATACGCAGTATTTT.

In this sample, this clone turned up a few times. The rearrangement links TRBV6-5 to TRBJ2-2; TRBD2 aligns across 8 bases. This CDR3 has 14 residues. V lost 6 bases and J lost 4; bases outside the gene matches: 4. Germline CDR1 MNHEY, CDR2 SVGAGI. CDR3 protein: CASSVTSATGELFF. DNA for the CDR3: TGTGCCAGCAGCGTGACTAGCGCCACCGGGGAGCTGTTTTTT.

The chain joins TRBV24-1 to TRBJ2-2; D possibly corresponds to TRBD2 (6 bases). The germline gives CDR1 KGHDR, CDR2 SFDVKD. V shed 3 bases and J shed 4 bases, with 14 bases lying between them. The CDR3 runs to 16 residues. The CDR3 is CATSDGLGGFTGELFF. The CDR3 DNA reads TGTGCCACCAGTGATGGTCTGGGAGGTTTCACCGGGGAGCTGTTTTTT.

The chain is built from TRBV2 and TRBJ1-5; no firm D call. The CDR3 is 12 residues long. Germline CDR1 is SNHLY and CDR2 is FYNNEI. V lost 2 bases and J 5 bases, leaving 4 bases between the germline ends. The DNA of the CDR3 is TGTGCCAGCAGTGAATCCTATCAGCCCCAGCATTTT. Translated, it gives CASSESYQPQHF.

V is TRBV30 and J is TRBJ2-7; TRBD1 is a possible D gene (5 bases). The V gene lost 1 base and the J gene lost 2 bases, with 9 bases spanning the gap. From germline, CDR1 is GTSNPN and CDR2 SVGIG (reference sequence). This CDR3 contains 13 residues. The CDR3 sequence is CAWSGGKAYEQYF. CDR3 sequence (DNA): TGTGCCTGGAGTGGGGGCAAAGCCTACGAGCAGTACTTC.

The CDR3 DNA sequence: TGTGCCACCAGCCTCTACGGAGGTCCTACCGGTCCTTCTGGAAACACCATATATTTT. Translated: CATSLYGGPTGPSGNTIYF. V usage is TRBV15 and J usage is TRBJ1-3, with D unclear. Trimming stripped 5 bases from V and 1 base from J, with 24 bases between. From germline, CDR1 is LNHNV and CDR2 YYDKDF (reference sequence). The CDR3 loop spans 19 amino acids.

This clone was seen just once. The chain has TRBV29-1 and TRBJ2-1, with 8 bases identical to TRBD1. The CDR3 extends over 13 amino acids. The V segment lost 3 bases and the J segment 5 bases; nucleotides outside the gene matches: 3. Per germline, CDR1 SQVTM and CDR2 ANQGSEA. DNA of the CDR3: TGCAGCGTTGACGGGACAGGTAACAATGAGCAGTTCTTC. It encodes CSVDGTGNNEQFF.

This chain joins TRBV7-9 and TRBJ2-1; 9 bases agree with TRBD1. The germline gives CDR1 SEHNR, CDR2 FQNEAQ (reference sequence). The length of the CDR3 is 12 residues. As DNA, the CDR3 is TGTGCGGCCGGGACAGGGTTGTATGAGCAGTTCTTC. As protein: CAAGTGLYEQFF.

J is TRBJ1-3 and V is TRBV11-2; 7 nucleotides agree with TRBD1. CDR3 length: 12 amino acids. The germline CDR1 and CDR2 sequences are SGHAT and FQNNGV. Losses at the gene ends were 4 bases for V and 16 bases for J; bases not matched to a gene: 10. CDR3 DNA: TGTGCCAGCAGCTCGGGACAGAGGCCCCGGTATTTT. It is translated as CASSSGQRPRYF.

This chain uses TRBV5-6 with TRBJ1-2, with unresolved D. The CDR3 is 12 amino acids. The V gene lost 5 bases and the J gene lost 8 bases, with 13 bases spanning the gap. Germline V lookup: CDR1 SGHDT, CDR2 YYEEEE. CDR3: CASRKEDVGYTF. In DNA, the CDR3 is TGTGCCAGCAGAAAGGAGGATGTAGGCTACACCTTC. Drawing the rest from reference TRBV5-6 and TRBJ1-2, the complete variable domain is DAGVTQSPTHLIKTRGQQVTLRCSPKSGHDTVSWYQQALGQGPQFIFQYYEEEERQRGNFPDRFSGHQFPNYSSELNVNALLLGDSALYLCASRKEDVGYTFGSGTRLTVV.

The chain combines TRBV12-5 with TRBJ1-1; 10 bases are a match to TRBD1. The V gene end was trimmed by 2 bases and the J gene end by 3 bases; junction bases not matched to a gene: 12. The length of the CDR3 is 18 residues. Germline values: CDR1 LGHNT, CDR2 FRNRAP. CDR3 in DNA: TGTGCTAGTGGTTTGACACGACAGGGGGCGTCGGGGGACACTGAAGCTTTCTTT. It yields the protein CASGLTRQGASGDTEAFF.

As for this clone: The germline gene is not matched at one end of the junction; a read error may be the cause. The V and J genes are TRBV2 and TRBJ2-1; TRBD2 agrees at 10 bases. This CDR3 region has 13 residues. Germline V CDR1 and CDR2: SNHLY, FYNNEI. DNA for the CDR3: TGTGCCAGCGGACTAGCGGATTACAGTGAGCAGTTCTTC. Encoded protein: CASGLADYSEQFF. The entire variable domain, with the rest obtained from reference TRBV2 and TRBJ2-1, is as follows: EPEVTQTPSHQVTQMGQEVILRCVPISNHLYFYWYRQILGQKVEFLVSFYNNEISEKSEIFDDQFSVERPDGSNFTLKIRSTKLEDSAMYFCASGLADYSEQFFGPGTRLTVL.

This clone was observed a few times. CDR3 residues: CASSREQGVVQPQHF. The CDR3 region has the DNA TGTGCCAGCAGTCGGGAGCAGGGGGTTGTTCAGCCCCAGCATTTT. The J gene is TRBJ1-5, the V gene TRBV6-2 or TRBV6-3; 7 nucleotides line up with TRBD1. The CDR3 loop spans 15 amino acids. V was clipped by 5 bases and J by 6 bases; unmatched bases: 10. Germline CDR1 MNHEY, CDR2 SVGEGT.

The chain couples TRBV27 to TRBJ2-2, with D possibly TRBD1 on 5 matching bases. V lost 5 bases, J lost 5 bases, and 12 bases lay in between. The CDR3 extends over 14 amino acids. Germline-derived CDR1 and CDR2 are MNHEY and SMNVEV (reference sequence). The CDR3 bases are TGTGCCAGCAGTCCCAGACAGACGACCGGGGAGCTGTTTTTT. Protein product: CASSPRQTTGELFF.

The CDR3 DNA reads TGCGCCAGCAGTCACCCGGATTCAGGGGCTGACACCGGGGAGCTGTTTTTT. Translation: CASSHPDSGADTGELFF. V is TRBV23-1 and J is TRBJ2-2; TRBD1 might be the D (6 bases). TRBV23-1 belongs to the ORF category, with a function that is uncertain. CDR3 size: 17 residues. Deletions cut 3 bases from V and 3 bases from J, with 17 bases between.